Shown below are 9 T cell receptor beta chains from a single sample sequenced in a study of vaccination and CD4 T cells after COVID-19. The Oncomine TCR Beta short-read assay sequenced DNA from cultured CD4+ T cells. A single record per CDR3 protein comes from TCRdb applying MiXCR to the PCR reads. The data hold around 8,600 distinct CDR3 sequences, with over 45% observed a single time. Antigen specificity for these receptors is unknown. Stated treatment: approximately 9-day PBMC culture with coronavirus spike peptide pools or control peptides (ViraFEST assay). The sequencing input was CD4+ T cells from blood, cultured in vitro. These receptors came from a human donor who had recovered from COVID-19.

The genes are TRBV30 and TRBJ2-3; TRBD1 or TRBD2 may be the D gene (6 bases each). The length of the CDR3 is 13 residues. Deletions cut 4 bases from V and 5 bases from J, with 13 bases between. Germline V gene sequence: CDR1 GTSNPN, CDR2 SVGIG (reference sequence). CDR3 loop: CAWNGGSVDTQYF. Here the CDR3 DNA reads TGTGCCTGGAACGGGGGCAGCGTAGATACGCAGTATTTT.

The V and J genes are TRBV15 and TRBJ1-1; TRBD1 is a possible D gene (5 bases). The germline V gene encodes CDR1 LNHNV and CDR2 YYDKDF (reference sequence). There are 13 residues in the CDR3. The ends were cut back, 5 bases at V and 5 bases at J, with 12 bases in the middle. This chain's CDR3 is CATSSYRSTEAFF. The CDR3 bases are TGTGCCACCAGCTCTTACAGGTCAACTGAAGCTTTCTTT.

This clonotype was observed a few times. This CDR3 reads CASSLERTIYNEQFF. The CDR3 DNA reads as TGTGCCAGCAGCCTAGAGCGAACGATCTACAATGAGCAGTTCTTC. The rearrangement uses TRBV7-3 and TRBJ2-1; D remains ambiguous. Trimming shortened V by 5 bases and J by 3 bases, and 14 bases separated the two germline ends. CDR1 and CDR2 (germline): SGHTA, FQGTGA. The CDR3 extends over 15 amino acids.

The gene calls are TRBV7-2 and TRBJ2-7; 7 nucleotides match TRBD1. Per the germline V gene, CDR1 is SGHTA and CDR2 is FQGNSA. This CDR3 has 15 residues. Trimming took 0 bases from V and 1 from J; bases not matched to a gene: 3. Here the CDR3 reads CASSLAEGQSYEQYF. The CDR3 bases are TGTGCCAGCAGCTTAGCTGAGGGACAGTCCTACGAGCAGTACTTC.

V and J are TRBV7-9 and TRBJ1-2; 12 bases agree with TRBD1. Trimming removed 5 bases from V and 7 bases from J; junction bases left unmatched: 5. Germline CDR1 and CDR2: SEHNR and FQNEAQ (reference sequence). The CDR3 is 14 residues long. CDR3 coding DNA: TGTGCCAGCAGCCGGGACAGGGGGCCGGTTGGCTACACCTTC. Translated: CASSRDRGPVGYTF.

The chain couples TRBV5-1 to TRBJ1-1; 7 nucleotides agree with TRBD1. Germline V gene sequence: CDR1 SGHRS, CDR2 YFSETQ. The ends lost 3 bases at V and 5 bases at J; junction bases unmatched: 7. CDR3 length equals 14 residues. CDR3 nucleotide sequence: TGCGCCAGCAGCTCGCAAAGGGGGCGGACTGAAGCTTTCTTT. This gives the protein CASSSQRGRTEAFF.

This clonotype was counted only a few times. This chain connects TRBV27 to TRBJ1-2, with D tentatively TRBD1 (5 bases). The CDR3 contains 16 residues. Looked up from germline, CDR1 is MNHEY and CDR2 is SMNVEV (reference sequence). V lost 4 bases, J lost 5 bases, and 20 bases lay in between. The CDR3 nucleotides are TGTGCCAGCAGTTCAGTATTCCTCAGGGAAGGGTATGGCTACACCTTC. Protein: CASSSVFLREGYGYTF.

This sequence joins TRBV20-1 and TRBJ2-3, with 8 bases that match TRBD2. The CDR3 has 17 amino acids. V shed 6 bases, J shed 0 bases, and the junction held 14 bases outside the gene matches. In germline, CDR1 is DFQATT, CDR2 SNEGSKA (reference sequence). The DNA for the CDR3 is TGCAGTGCCAGTCCCTTAGCGGGAACCACTAGCACAGATACGCAGTATTTT. Translating it yields CSASPLAGTTSTDTQYF.

To note about this clonotype: Sequence at one end of the junction differs from germline and may be a read error. The chain is built from TRBV7-9 and TRBJ1-2; D is unresolved. Germline-derived CDR1 and CDR2 are SEHNR and FQNEAQ (reference sequence). The CDR3 sequence is 12 residues long. The CDR3 coding sequence is TGTACCAGCAGCCTGGGCCCGGGGGGCTACACCTTC. Encoded protein: CTSSLGPGGYTF.